These 10 T cell receptor beta chains came from one sample sequenced in a study of blood T cell repertoires in COVID-19. Clones were sequenced by immunoSEQ multiplex PCR, and TCRdb holds only the in-frame ones, with some missing. The repertoire includes about 74,000 clones, 70% to 90% of them detected once, and 1.5% to 2% sits in the top ten. The sequencing input was peripheral blood. The receptors come from a woman at least 80 years old with active or convalescent COVID-19.

The chain recombines TRBV18 with TRBJ2-7; TRBD2 matches 13 bases. The CDR3 is 18 amino acids. Germline assignment: CDR1 KGHSH and CDR2 LQKENI. Trimming took 4 bases from V and 7 from J; bases not matched to a gene: 16. CDR3 DNA: TGTGCCAGCTCACAAGTACCCTACGGACTAGCGGGAGTGGGGGAGCAGTACTTC. Residues: CASSQVPYGLAGVGEQYF.

This clone was detected only once. The chain couples TRBV27 to TRBJ2-5, with 7 bases matching TRBD1. From germline, CDR1 is MNHEY and CDR2 SMNVEV (reference sequence). The CDR3 covers 14 residues. V was pared by 4 bases and J by 2 bases, with 4 bases of the junction left unmatched. The CDR3 loop reads CASSYRGGQETQYF. In nucleotides, the CDR3 is TGTGCCAGCAGTTACAGGGGTGGTCAAGAGACCCAGTACTTC.

The V and J genes are TRBV6-5 and TRBJ1-6; D call uncertain. The V and J ends lost 4 bases and 12 bases respectively, with 10 bases between them. The CDR3 is 12 amino acids. Germline CDR1 is MNHEY and CDR2 is SVGAGI. The CDR3 sequence is CASSSSTGPLHF. The DNA for the CDR3 is TGTGCCAGCAGTTCATCTACGGGACCCCTCCACTTT.

The chain employs TRBV30 and TRBJ2-1, with 7 positions matching TRBD2. The V and J ends lost 5 bases and 9 bases, in that order; junction bases with no gene match: 10. CDR3 length: 13 amino acids. Germline V gene lookup returns CDR1 GTSNPN and CDR2 SVGIG (reference sequence). The CDR3 DNA sequence: TGTGCCTGGGAGTGGAGGGAGGGAGGTGAGCAGTTCTTC. Residues: CAWEWREGGEQFF.

This sequence joins TRBV27 and TRBJ2-5, with 8 bases identical to TRBD2. V trimming: 8 bases; J trimming: 7 bases; junction bases outside the gene matches: 6. Germline CDR1 and CDR2: MNHEY and SMNVEV (reference sequence). CDR3 length: 12 amino acids. CDR3 in amino acids: CASAGGPGTQYF. The CDR3 DNA is TGTGCCAGCGCGGGGGGTCCGGGGACCCAGTACTTC.

The chain carries TRBV18 and TRBJ1-1, with D possibly being TRBD1 (6 bases). V shed 1 base and J shed 1 base, with 16 bases lying between them. The CDR3 is 17 residues long. Germline CDR1 is KGHSH and CDR2 is LQKENI. CDR3 in DNA: TGTGCCAGCTCACCACTCAACGTACAGGGCCCGAACACTGAAGCTTTCTTT. Translated, it gives CASSPLNVQGPNTEAFF.

The chain recombines TRBV5-4 with TRBJ2-7, with D tentatively TRBD2 (6 bases). Germline lookup yields CDR1 SGHNT and CDR2 YYREEE (reference sequence). The V and J ends lost 3 bases and 4 bases respectively, with 17 bases between them. There are 15 residues in the CDR3. CDR3 sequence reads: CASSSPGRESYEQYF. DNA of the CDR3: TGTGCCAGCAGCTCCCCCGGTCGGGAGAGTTACGAGCAGTACTTC.

The rearrangement uses TRBV19 and TRBJ2-2; D gene unclear. The V and J ends lost 11 bases and 3 bases respectively, with 7 bases between them. The CDR3 sequence is 11 residues long. Per the germline V gene, CDR1 is LNHDA and CDR2 is SQIVND (reference sequence). The CDR3 reads CASRDTGELFF. The CDR3 nucleotides read TGTGCCTCCCGGGACACCGGGGAGCTGTTTTTT. The entire variable domain, with the rest obtained from reference TRBV19 and TRBJ2-2, is as follows: DGGITQSPKYLFRKEGQNVTLSCEQNLNHDAMYWYRQDPGQGLRLIYYSQIVNDFQKGDIAEGYSVSREKKESFPLTVTSAQKNPTAFYLCASRDTGELFFGEGSRLTVL.

This clone came up a few times. The rearrangement joins TRBV5-8 to TRBJ2-5; no clear D gene. Between the trimmed V and J ends, which lost 4 bases and 5 bases, there was a span of 6 bases. The length of the CDR3 is 11 residues. Per the germline V gene, CDR1 is SGHTS and CDR2 is YDEGEE. CDR3 residues: CASSPRETQYF. The CDR3 DNA sequence: TGTGCCAGCAGCCCCAGGGAGACCCAGTACTTC.

This clone was picked up one time. This rearrangement joins TRBV18 to TRBJ2-2; weak D call: TRBD1 (6 bases). Trimming took 6 bases from V and 2 from J, leaving 19 bases between them. The CDR3 consists of 17 residues. CDR1 KGHSH and CDR2 LQKENI come from the germline V gene. CDR3 in amino acids: CASSPRQAISNTGELFF. DNA of the CDR3: TGTGCCAGCTCTCCTCGACAGGCCATATCAAACACCGGGGAGCTGTTTTTT. The full variable domain, completed using reference TRBV18 and TRBJ2-2, is NAGVMQNPRHLVRRRGQEARLRCSPMKGHSHVYWYRQLPEEGLKFMVYLQKENIIDESGMPKERFSAEFPKEGPSILRIQQVVRGDSAAYFCASSPRQAISNTGELFFGEGSRLTVL.